The present TCR beta chain was sequenced within a study of blood T cell repertoires in COVID-19 (dated by TCRdb to about 2020). Background on the whole study: The collaborator samples originated in the United States, Italy and Spain and spanned the acute and convalescent phases of COVID-19. The prospective study material was composed of cDNA or gDNA derived from T cells, B-cell-depleted T cells, or PBMCs. The dataset comprised deeply sampled blood TCRbeta repertoires from subjects exposed to, actively infected with, or recovered from COVID-19. The repertoires were released in a freely available public database intended as a resource for research on the immune response to SARS-CoV-2. Samples were obtained from the ongoing ImmuneRACE study (first 160 participants) and from over 1,000 subjects provided by 6 global collaborators. Sample metadata almost always included a de-identified subject ID, COVID-19 status, age in years and sex. HLA class I and class II types, where available, came from metadata supplied by the sample provider rather than from assay-based typing. General findings and caveats noted by the study authors: Clinical and demographic metadata were provided uncurated, with the amount varying by source and participant.

Details on this clone: It has no known antigen specificity. No base quality values were provided; no much bigger clone lies one nucleotide off.

CDR1 and CDR2 (SGHTA, FQGTGA) derive from the germline V gene. The CDR3 sequence holds 15 residues, the cysteine and phenylalanine included. Left in the record is the CDR3 DNA by itself, 45 bases read in frame from the first base. The trim is 5 bases for V and 4 bases for J, with a gap of 15 bases between the germline ends. One collaborating source in Seattle enrolled patients while the patients were actively infected and followed the patients over time throughout the course of disease. The collaborating institutions used their own protocols to collect whole blood in K2EDTA tubes. Collaborator samples were shipped for TCRbeta analysis as frozen whole blood, isolated PBMCs, or DNA extracted from either sample type. TCRbeta CDR3 regions were amplified from genomic DNA using the immunoSEQ Assay, a bias-controlled multiplex PCR. Under the source paper's analysis protocol: The number of nucleated cells in each sample was estimated by amplification of reference gene primers within the assay. To quantify the absolute abundance of each unique TCRbeta CDR3 rearrangement, sequence reads were collapsed and filtered. For each sample, productive Simpson clonality was calculated by taking the square root of Simpson's diversity index across productive rearrangements. TCRdb took over this immuneACCESS table, retaining in-frame rearrangements with V and J assigned. Such tables are incomplete; in checked studies, under half of the missing clones stem from an unresolved V gene, and the remainder is unexplained. That table supplies the V and J calls and clone size; D and trimming were determined from the DNA. The sample includes 300,000 to 450,000 clones, with around 90% observed a single time. The top ten constitute around 4% of the sample.

This TCR was sampled from a woman in her sixties with COVID-19, enrolled during active disease. The sequence links TRBV7-3 to TRBJ1-3, with a weak D call of TRBD1 (5 bases match). The sequenced sample was peripheral blood. The nucleotide sequence is TGTGCCAGCAGCCGTTCGGGGGGTTCCGGAAACACCATATATTTT. Its coded protein is CASSRSGGSGNTIYF.